Sequencing of this T cell receptor (beta chain) was carried out in a study of blood T cell repertoires in COVID-19. Study summary: From the United States, Italy and Spain came samples of acute and convalescent COVID-19. PBMCs, B-cell-depleted T cells, or T cells were the source of the cDNA or gDNA that made up the material.

The CDR3 is 13 residues long. The V end lost 3 bases, the J end lost 2 bases, and 7 bases lay between the germline ends. Methods used by the authors: Estimates of nucleated cell counts were drawn from the amplification of reference gene primers. Sequencing was performed with immunoSEQ multiplex PCR; in TCRdb, only in-frame clones are kept and a portion is missing. The V and J calls and clone size are taken from that table; D and trimming were inferred from the DNA. The table shows about 190,000 clones, with roughly 84% occurring only once. The sequenced sample was peripheral blood. V is TRBV12-3 or TRBV12-4 and J is TRBJ2-5; D may be TRBD2 (5 bases). The source is a human donor in a cohort sampled during active COVID-19. For the CDR3, the DNA is TGTGCCAGCAGTTTTGGGAGACAAGAGACCCAGTACTTC. This gives the protein CASSFGRQETQYF.